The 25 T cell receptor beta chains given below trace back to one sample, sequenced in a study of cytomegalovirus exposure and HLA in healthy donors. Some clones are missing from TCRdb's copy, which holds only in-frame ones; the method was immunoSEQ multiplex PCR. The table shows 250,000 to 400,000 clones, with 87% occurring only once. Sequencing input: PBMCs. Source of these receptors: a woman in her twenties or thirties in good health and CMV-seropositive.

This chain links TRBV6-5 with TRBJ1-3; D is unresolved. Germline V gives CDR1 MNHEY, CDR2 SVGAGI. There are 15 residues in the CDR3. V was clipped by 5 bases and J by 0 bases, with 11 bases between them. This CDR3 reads CASSGRALSGNTIYF. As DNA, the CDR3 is TGTGCCAGCAGTGGCCGGGCCCTCTCTGGAAACACCATATATTTT.

The CDR3 reads CASSRLADNEQFF. The CDR3 bases are TGTGCCAGTAGCAGACTAGCGGATAATGAGCAGTTCTTC. The chain has TRBV19 and TRBJ2-1, with 9 bases aligning to TRBD2. The CDR3 covers 13 residues. The germline gives CDR1 LNHDA, CDR2 SQIVND (reference sequence). Trimming cost V 6 bases and J 7 bases; bases outside gene matches: 4.

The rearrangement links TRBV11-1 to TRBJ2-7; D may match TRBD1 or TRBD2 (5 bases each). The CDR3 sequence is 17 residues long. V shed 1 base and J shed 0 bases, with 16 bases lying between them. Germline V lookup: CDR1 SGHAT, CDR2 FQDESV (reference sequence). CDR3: CASSLEKGTASSYEQYF. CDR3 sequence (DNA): TGTGCCAGCAGCTTAGAAAAAGGGACGGCCAGCTCCTACGAGCAGTACTTC.

The CDR3 DNA is TGTGCCAGCAGTTTAGGGCGGCTAGCGGAGCAGTACTTC. Protein sequence: CASSLGRLAEQYF. This sequence joins TRBV27 and TRBJ2-7, with a possible D match to TRBD2 (6 bases). The CDR3 sequence is 13 residues long. V was cut by 2 bases and J by 7 bases, with 12 bases left in between. Per the germline V gene, CDR1 is MNHEY and CDR2 is SMNVEV (reference sequence).

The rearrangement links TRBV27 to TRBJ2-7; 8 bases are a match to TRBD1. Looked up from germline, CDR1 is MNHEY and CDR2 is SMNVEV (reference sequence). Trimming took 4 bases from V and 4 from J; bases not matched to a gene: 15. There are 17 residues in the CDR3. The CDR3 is CASSSYQDRVSTYEQYF. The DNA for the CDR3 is TGTGCCAGCAGTTCCTATCAGGACAGGGTCTCAACTTACGAGCAGTACTTC.

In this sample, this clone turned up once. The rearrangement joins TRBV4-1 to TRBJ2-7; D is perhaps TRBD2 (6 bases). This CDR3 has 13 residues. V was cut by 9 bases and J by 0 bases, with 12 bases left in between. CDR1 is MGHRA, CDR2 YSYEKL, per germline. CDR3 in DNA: TGCGCCAGTGTGGGCGGGAACTCCTACGAGCAGTACTTC. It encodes CASVGGNSYEQYF.

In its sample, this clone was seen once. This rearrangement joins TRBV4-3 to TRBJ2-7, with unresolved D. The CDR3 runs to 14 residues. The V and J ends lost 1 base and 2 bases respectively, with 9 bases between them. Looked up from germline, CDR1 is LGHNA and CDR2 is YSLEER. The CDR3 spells CASSQVPEPYEQYF. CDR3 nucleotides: TGCGCCAGCAGCCAAGTCCCGGAGCCCTACGAGCAGTACTTC.

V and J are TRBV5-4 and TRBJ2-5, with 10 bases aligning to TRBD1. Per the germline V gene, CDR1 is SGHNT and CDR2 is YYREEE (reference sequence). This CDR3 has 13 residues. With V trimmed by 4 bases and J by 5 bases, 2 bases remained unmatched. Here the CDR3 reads CASSRDRGETQYF. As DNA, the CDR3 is TGTGCCAGCAGCCGGGACAGGGGCGAGACCCAGTACTTC.

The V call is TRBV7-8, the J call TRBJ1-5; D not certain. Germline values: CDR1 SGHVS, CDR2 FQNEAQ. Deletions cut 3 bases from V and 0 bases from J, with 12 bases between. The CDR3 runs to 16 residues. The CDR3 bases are TGTGCCAGCAGCTTCCGGGCCGCGGATAGCAATCAGCCCCAGCATTTT. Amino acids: CASSFRAADSNQPQHF. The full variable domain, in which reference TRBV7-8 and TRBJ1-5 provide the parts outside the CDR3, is GAGVSQSPRYKVAKRGQDVALRCDPISGHVSLFWYQQALGQGPEFLTYFQNEAQLDKSGLPSDRFFAERPEGSVSTLKIQRTQQEDSAVYLCASSFRAADSNQPQHFGDGTRLSIL.

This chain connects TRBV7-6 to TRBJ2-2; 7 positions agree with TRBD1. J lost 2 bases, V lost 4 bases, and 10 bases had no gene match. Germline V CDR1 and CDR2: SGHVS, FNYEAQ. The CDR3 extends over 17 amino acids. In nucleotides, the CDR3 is TGTGCCAGCAGCTCCCACCCCGACAGGGCCAACACCGGGGAGCTGTTTTTT. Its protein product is CASSSHPDRANTGELFF.

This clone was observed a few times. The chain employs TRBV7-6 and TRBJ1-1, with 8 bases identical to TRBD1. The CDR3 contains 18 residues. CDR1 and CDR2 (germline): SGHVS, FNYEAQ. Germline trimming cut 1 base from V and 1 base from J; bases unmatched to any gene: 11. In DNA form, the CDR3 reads TGTGCCAGCAGCTTAGAGACCCACGGACAGGGATGGAACACTGAAGCTTTCTTT. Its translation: CASSLETHGQGWNTEAFF. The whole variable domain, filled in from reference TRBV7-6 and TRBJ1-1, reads GAGVSQSPRYKVTKRGQDVALRCDPISGHVSLYWYRQALGQGPEFLTYFNYEAQQDKSGLPNDRFSAERPEGSISTLTIQRTEQRDSAMYRCASSLETHGQGWNTEAFFGQGTRLTVV.

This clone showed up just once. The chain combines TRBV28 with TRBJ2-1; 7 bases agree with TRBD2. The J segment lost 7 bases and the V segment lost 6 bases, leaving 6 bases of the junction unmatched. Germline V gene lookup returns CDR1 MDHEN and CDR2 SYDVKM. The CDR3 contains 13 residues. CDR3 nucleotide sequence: TGTGCCAGCAGCCCCCCGGGGGGAAATGAGCAGTTCTTC. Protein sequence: CASSPPGGNEQFF.

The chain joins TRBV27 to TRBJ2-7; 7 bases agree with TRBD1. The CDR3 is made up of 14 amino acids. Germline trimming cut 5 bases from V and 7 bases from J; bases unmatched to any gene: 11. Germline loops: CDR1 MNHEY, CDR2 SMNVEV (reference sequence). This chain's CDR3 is CASSPGQAGGEQYF. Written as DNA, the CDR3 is TGTGCCAGCAGTCCAGGACAGGCCGGTGGGGAGCAGTACTTC.

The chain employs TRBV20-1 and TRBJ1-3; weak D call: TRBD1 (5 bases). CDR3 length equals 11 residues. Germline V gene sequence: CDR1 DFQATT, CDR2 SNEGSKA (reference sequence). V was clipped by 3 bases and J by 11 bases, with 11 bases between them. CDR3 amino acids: CSASKGSAIYF. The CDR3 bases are TGCAGTGCTAGCAAGGGGTCGGCCATATATTTT.

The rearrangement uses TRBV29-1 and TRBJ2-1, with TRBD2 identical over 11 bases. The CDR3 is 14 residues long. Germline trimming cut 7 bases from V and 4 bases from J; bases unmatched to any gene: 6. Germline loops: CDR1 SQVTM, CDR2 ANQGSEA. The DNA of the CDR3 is TGCAGCGCCCGAACTAGCGGGGGTTACAATGAGCAGTTCTTC. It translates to CSARTSGGYNEQFF.

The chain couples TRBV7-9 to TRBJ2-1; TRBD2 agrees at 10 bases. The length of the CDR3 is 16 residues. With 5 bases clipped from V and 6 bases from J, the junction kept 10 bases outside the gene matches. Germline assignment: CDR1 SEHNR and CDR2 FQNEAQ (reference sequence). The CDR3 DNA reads TGTGCCAGCAGCACCCCTTGGTCTAGCGGGAGCAATGAGCAGTTCTTC. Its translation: CASSTPWSSGSNEQFF.

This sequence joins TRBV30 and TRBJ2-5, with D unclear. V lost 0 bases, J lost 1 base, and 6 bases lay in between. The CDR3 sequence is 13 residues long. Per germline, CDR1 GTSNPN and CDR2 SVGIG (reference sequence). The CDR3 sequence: CAWSVTVQETQYF. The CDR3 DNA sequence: TGTGCCTGGAGTGTTACAGTCCAAGAGACCCAGTACTTC.

CDR3 DNA sequence: TGCGCCAGCAGCTGGGACAGGGTAAATGAGCAGTTCTTC. Residues: CASSWDRVNEQFF. The chain recombines TRBV5-1 with TRBJ2-1, with TRBD1 matching 9 bases. The CDR3 is 13 residues long. Germline V CDR1 and CDR2: SGHRS, YFSETQ. V trimming: 3 bases; J trimming: 7 bases; junction bases outside the gene matches: 2.

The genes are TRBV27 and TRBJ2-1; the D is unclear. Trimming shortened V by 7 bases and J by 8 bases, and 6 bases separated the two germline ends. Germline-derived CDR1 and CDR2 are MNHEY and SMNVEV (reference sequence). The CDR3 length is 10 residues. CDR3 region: CASIGDEQFF. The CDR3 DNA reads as TGTGCCAGCATTGGGGATGAGCAGTTCTTC.

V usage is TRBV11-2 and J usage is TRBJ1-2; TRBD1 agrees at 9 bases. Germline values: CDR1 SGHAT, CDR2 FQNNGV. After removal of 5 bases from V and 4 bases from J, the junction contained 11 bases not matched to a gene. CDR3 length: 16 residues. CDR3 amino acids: CASSPDRGPLGYGYTF. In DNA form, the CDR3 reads TGTGCCAGCAGCCCGGACAGGGGCCCCCTCGGCTATGGCTACACCTTC. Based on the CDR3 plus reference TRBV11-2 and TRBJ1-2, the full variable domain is EAGVAQSPRYKIIEKRQSVAFWCNPISGHATLYWYQQILGQGPKLLIQFQNNGVVDDSQLPKDRFSAERLKGVDSTLKIQPAKLEDSAVYLCASSPDRGPLGYGYTFGSGTRLTVV.

The CDR3 coding sequence is TGTGCCAGCAGCCCTACAGGGGACGGGTATGGCTACACCTTC. Translating gives CASSPTGDGYGYTF. The chain has TRBV27 and TRBJ1-2, with 7 bases matching TRBD1. From germline, CDR1 is MNHEY and CDR2 SMNVEV (reference sequence). V shed 6 bases, J shed 5 bases, and the junction held 9 bases outside the gene matches. This CDR3 has 14 residues.

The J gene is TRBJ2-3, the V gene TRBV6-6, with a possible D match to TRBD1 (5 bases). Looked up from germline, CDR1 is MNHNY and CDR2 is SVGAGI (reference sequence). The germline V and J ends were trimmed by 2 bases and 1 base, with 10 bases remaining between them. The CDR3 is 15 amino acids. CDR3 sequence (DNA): TGTGCCAGCAGTTACCTTGGGGCCGGCACAGATACGCAGTATTTT. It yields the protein CASSYLGAGTDTQYF.

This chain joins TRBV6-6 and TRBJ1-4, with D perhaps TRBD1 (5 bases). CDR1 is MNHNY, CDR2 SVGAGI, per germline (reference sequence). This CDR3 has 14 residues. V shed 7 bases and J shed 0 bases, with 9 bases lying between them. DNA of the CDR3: TGTGCCAGCAAATCGACAGCAACTAATGAAAAACTGTTTTTT. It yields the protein CASKSTATNEKLFF.

This chain's CDR3 is CASRKQGTSNIQYF. In DNA form, the CDR3 reads TGTGCCAGCAGAAAACAGGGGACTTCAAACATTCAGTACTTC. The chain couples TRBV28 to TRBJ2-4, with D possibly matching TRBD1 (7 bases). The CDR3 spans 14 residues. Germline assignment: CDR1 MDHEN and CDR2 SYDVKM. V lost 6 bases and J 6 bases, leaving 15 bases between the germline ends.

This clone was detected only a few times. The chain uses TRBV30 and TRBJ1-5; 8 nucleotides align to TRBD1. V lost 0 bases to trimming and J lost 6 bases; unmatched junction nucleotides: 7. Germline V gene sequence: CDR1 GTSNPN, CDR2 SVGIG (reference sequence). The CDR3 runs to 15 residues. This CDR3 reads CAWSVSAGGVQPQHF. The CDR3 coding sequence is TGTGCCTGGAGTGTAAGCGCAGGGGGCGTTCAGCCCCAGCATTTT.